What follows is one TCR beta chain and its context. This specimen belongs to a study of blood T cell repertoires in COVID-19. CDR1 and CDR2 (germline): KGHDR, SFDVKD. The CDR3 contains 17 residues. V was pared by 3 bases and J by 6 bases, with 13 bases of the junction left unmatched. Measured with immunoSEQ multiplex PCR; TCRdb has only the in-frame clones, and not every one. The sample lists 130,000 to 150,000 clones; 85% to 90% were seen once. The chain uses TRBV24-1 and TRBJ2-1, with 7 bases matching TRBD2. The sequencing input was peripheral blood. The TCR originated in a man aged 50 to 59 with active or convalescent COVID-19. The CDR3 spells CATSDAGWRESGNEQFF. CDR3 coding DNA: TGTGCCACCAGTGATGCAGGGTGGCGGGAGTCGGGCAATGAGCAGTTCTTC.